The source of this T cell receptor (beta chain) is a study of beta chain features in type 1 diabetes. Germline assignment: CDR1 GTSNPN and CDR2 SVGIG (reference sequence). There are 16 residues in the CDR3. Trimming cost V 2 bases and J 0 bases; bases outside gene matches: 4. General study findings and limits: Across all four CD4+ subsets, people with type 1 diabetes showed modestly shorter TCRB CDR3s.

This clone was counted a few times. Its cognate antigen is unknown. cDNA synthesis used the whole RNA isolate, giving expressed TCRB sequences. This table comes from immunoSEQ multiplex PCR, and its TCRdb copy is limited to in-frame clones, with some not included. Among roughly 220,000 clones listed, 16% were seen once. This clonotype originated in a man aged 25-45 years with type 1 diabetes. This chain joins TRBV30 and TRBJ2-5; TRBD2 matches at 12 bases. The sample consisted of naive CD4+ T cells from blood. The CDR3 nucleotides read TGTGCCTGGAGTCGTGGACTAGCGGGAAACCAAGAGACCCAGTACTTC. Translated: CAWSRGLAGNQETQYF.